The next 17 T cell receptor beta chains were all read from a single sample in a study of blood T cells in healthy people across ages. The second PCR ran about 6 to 12 cycles with a sample-barcoded 5' primer and J-beta primers. One entry per CDR3 protein, called by TCRdb with MiXCR from the 5' RACE reads. The sample comprises hundreds of thousands of distinct CDR3 sequences, 58% of which are singletons, and 22% rests with the top ten. Sequenced input: blood. The origin of the receptors is a young man in good health.

V usage is TRBV12-3 or TRBV12-4 and J usage is TRBJ2-5, with D perhaps assigned TRBD1 or TRBD2 (5 bases each). The assigned J gene may be wrong: the sequence end matches TRBJ2-7 better. The CDR3 has 14 amino acids. CDR3 bases: TGTGCCAGCAGTTGGGGGTTAAGCTCCTACGAGCAGTACTTC. This gives the protein CASSWGLSSYEQYF.

The chain is built from TRBV12-3 or TRBV12-4 and TRBJ2-3; D is undetermined. This CDR3 is 14 amino acids long. The ends were cut back, 4 bases at V and 0 bases at J, with 8 bases in the middle. The CDR3: CASSWMVSTDTQYF. For the CDR3, the DNA is TGTGCCAGCAGTTGGATGGTGAGCACAGATACGCAGTATTTT.

V usage is TRBV20-1 and J usage is TRBJ1-6; possibly TRBD1 for D (6 bases). CDR3 size: 15 residues. CDR1 and CDR2 (germline): DFQATT, SNEGSKA (reference sequence). Trimming removed 3 bases at V and 13 bases at J, with 22 bases between. This CDR3 is CSARVPTSSGAPLHF. For the CDR3, the DNA is TGCAGTGCTAGGGTCCCTACAAGTTCGGGGGCTCCCCTCCACTTT.

This clonotype was counted between two and nine times. The J gene is TRBJ2-1, the V gene TRBV28; the match to TRBD2 covers 7 bases. Losses at the gene ends were 2 bases for V and 4 bases for J; bases not matched to a gene: 5. Germline V CDR1 and CDR2: MDHEN, SYDVKM. The CDR3 contains 15 residues. CDR3 region: CASSLLGEGYNEQFF. CDR3 DNA sequence: TGTGCCAGCAGTTTACTGGGGGAGGGGTACAATGAGCAGTTCTTC.

The chain joins TRBV29-1 to TRBJ1-2; D is undetermined. V lost 4 bases, J lost 8 bases, and 8 bases lay in between. Germline lookup yields CDR1 SQVTM and CDR2 ANQGSEA. The length of the CDR3 is 10 residues. CDR3 loop: CSVAEKGYTF. The CDR3 DNA follows: TGCAGCGTTGCAGAAAAGGGCTACACCTTC.

CDR3 residues: CASSPGLAGGRDWDTQYF. In DNA form, the CDR3 reads TGTGCCAGCAGCCCGGGACTAGCGGGGGGGAGGGACTGGGATACGCAGTATTTT. The chain uses TRBV6-1 and TRBJ2-3; 16 bases align to TRBD2. V lost 6 bases to trimming and J lost 6 bases; unmatched junction nucleotides: 12. The CDR3 is 18 residues long. CDR1 and CDR2 from the germline V gene are MNHNS and SASEGT.

This chain uses TRBV2 with TRBJ2-3; TRBD1 is a possible D gene (6 bases). This CDR3 comprises 16 residues. CDR1 and CDR2 from the germline V gene are SNHLY and FYNNEI. The V gene lost 6 bases and the J gene lost 3 bases, with 19 bases spanning the gap. Written as DNA, the CDR3 is TGTGCCAGCAGGCCCAGAGTAGGGGGATCGACAGATACGCAGTATTTT. This encodes CASRPRVGGSTDTQYF.

The chain uses TRBV6-5 and TRBJ2-7, with 8 bases lining up with TRBD1. The CDR3 spans 12 residues. The V and J ends lost 6 bases and 9 bases, in that order; junction bases with no gene match: 7. Per the germline V gene, CDR1 is MNHEY and CDR2 is SVGAGI. CDR3 bases: TGTGCCAGCAGACAGGGGGGCACCGGGCAGTACTTC. Amino acid sequence: CASRQGGTGQYF.

The rearrangement links TRBV6-5 to TRBJ2-3, with 7 nucleotides matching TRBD2. This CDR3 has 16 residues. V dropped 0 bases and J dropped 3; count of bases not matched to a gene: 6. CDR1 is MNHEY, CDR2 SVGAGI, per germline. The CDR3 region is CASSYSKPSGTDTQYF. CDR3 sequence (DNA): TGTGCCAGCAGTTACTCGAAGCCTAGCGGAACAGATACGCAGTATTTT.

The chain is built from TRBV12-3 or TRBV12-4 and TRBJ2-5; no clear D. V was cut by 6 bases and J by 5 bases, with 10 bases left in between. The CDR3 loop spans 12 amino acids. CDR3 in amino acids: CASRRAAETQYF. The CDR3 nucleotides are TGTGCCAGCAGACGAGCTGCGGAGACCCAGTACTTC.

The chain has TRBV20-1 and TRBJ2-5, with D tentatively TRBD1 or TRBD2 (7 bases each). Germline CDR1 DFQATT, CDR2 SNEGSKA (reference sequence). The CDR3 is 17 amino acids. The ends were cut back, 5 bases at V and 5 bases at J, with 27 bases in the middle. The CDR3: CSAGHNRGGEWMETQYF. The CDR3 DNA reads as TGCAGTGCTGGCCATAACAGGGGAGGGGAGTGGATGGAGACCCAGTACTTC.

The chain is built from TRBV30 and TRBJ1-5; D uncertain. Between the trimmed V and J ends, which lost 0 bases and 4 bases, there was a span of 7 bases. Germline V gene sequence: CDR1 GTSNPN, CDR2 SVGIG (reference sequence). The CDR3 has 13 amino acids. CDR3 nucleotide sequence: TGTGCCTGGAGTGTAGGCAGAAATCAGCCCCAGCATTTT. This translates into CAWSVGRNQPQHF.

This clonotype was observed a few times. The chain links TRBV20-1 to TRBJ1-5; D might be TRBD1 (6 bases). V shed 0 bases and J shed 6 bases, with 15 bases lying between them. From germline, CDR1 is DFQATT and CDR2 SNEGSKA (reference sequence). The CDR3 extends over 15 amino acids. Here the CDR3 DNA reads TGCAGTGCTAGAGATGTAGTACAGGGCGGTCAGCCCCAGCATTTT. This translates into CSARDVVQGGQPQHF.

The chain is built from TRBV6-6 and TRBJ2-7; possibly TRBD2 for D (5 bases). With the DNA end fitting TRBJ2-4 better, the J assignment may be wrong. The germline V gene has CDR1 MNHNY and CDR2 SVGAGI (reference sequence). CDR3 size: 16 residues. The CDR3 region is CASSLARVGDNGIQYF. The CDR3 DNA reads as TGTGCCAGCAGCCTCGCGCGGGTTGGAGACAATGGCATTCAGTACTTC.

About this clonotype itself: A junction end diverges from the germline sequence, so it may reflect a read error. The chain joins TRBV5-1 to TRBJ1-1, with D uncertain. In germline, CDR1 is SGHRS, CDR2 YFSETQ. The CDR3 spans 14 residues. As DNA, the CDR3 is TGCGCCAGCAGCGTCCGGGCTGAAAACACTGAAGATTTCTTT. Protein sequence: CASSVRAENTEDFF.

This chain connects TRBV6-5 to TRBJ2-4, with TRBD1 matching 9 bases. The J call is uncertain, as TRBJ2-7 better fits the DNA end. The length of the CDR3 is 15 residues. Germline V lookup: CDR1 MNHEY, CDR2 SVGAGI. CDR3 sequence reads: CASSYMGDRESEQYF. The CDR3 bases are TGTGCCAGCAGTTACATGGGGGACAGGGAATCCGAGCAGTACTTC.

The chain employs TRBV25-1 and TRBJ2-1; tentatively, D is TRBD2 (5 bases). The CDR3 has 16 residues. Germline CDR1 reads MGHDK; CDR2 reads SYGVNS. Trimming took 1 base from V and 1 from J, leaving 11 bases between them. This chain's CDR3 is CASSEWRARSYNEQFF. CDR3 DNA: TGTGCCAGCAGTGAATGGCGGGCACGATCCTACAATGAGCAGTTCTTC.